This TCR beta chain was documented in a study of T cells expressing NK-cell markers. The germline gives CDR1 SGHTA, CDR2 FQGTGA. This CDR3 contains 18 residues. Study-level findings and limits: A few of the donors also had these clonotypes leading their CD3+CD56-NKG2C+ fraction.

Scientists made TCR beta cDNA using 5'RACE template switching with UMIs. After re-calling the 5' RACE reads, TCRdb lists one entry per CDR3 protein, DNA absent. Here the sample table reports roughly 160,000 distinct CDR3 sequences. Turning to this clonotype: Its antigen is not known.

Sequencing input: blood T cells: a sorted CD56 or NKG2C T cell subset, CD4+ or CD8+ T cells, or bulk PBMC T cells (not recorded which). V is TRBV7-3 and J is TRBJ2-7; TCRdb calls TRBD2, which cannot be checked without DNA. This TCR was sampled from a woman aged 18 to 75 in good health. CDR3 residues: CASSPGTSGRRLGYEQYF.